The entry below describes one TCR beta chain. The entry originates in a study of technical replicates of blood from a few donors. Generated by immunoSEQ multiplex PCR, the TCRdb table keeps only in-frame clones and is missing some. The data show tens of thousands of clones, 95% seen once. Trimming removed 5 bases at V and 2 bases at J, with 13 bases between. The length of the CDR3 is 15 residues. In germline, CDR1 is SGHTA, CDR2 FQGNSA. The clonotype was recovered from a human donor in good health. Sequencing input: T cells isolated from PBMCs. J is TRBJ2-1 and V is TRBV7-2; maybe TRBD1 (5 bases). CDR3 residues: CASSAQGLAYNEQFF. CDR3 nucleotides: TGTGCCAGCAGCGCCCAGGGTCTCGCCTACAATGAGCAGTTCTTC.